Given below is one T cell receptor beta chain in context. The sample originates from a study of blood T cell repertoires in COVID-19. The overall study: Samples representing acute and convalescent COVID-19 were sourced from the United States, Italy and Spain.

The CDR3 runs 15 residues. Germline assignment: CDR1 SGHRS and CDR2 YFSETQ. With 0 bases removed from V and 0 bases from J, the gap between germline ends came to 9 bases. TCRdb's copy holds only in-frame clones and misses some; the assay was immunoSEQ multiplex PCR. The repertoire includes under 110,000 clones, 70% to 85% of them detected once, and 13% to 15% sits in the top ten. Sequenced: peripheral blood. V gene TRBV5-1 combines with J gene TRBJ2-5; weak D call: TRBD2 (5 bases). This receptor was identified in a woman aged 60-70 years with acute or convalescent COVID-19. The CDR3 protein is CASSLAGNNQETQYF. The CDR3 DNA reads TGCGCCAGCAGCTTGGCCGGGAACAACCAAGAGACCCAGTACTTC.